This TCR beta chain was retrieved from a study of blood T cell repertoires in COVID-19. Per germline, CDR1 MDHEN and CDR2 SYDVKM. The CDR3 spans 14 residues. V shed 6 bases and J shed 6 bases, with 15 bases lying between them. In Seattle, patients joined the study during active infection and were tracked longitudinally. Assay used: immunoSEQ multiplex PCR; TCRdb lists only in-frame clones, some missing. Here the sample spans some 500,000 clones, roughly 91% being singletons. V gene TRBV28 combines with J gene TRBJ1-3; D is unresolved. Input material: peripheral blood. The receptor's source is a woman between 50 and 59 years old with COVID-19, enrolled during active disease. As DNA, the CDR3 is TGTGCCAGCAGACCAGAGGGTCGGGAAAACACCATATATTTT. It is translated as CASRPEGRENTIYF. The complete variable domain, with remaining parts taken from reference TRBV28 and TRBJ1-3, reads DVKVTQSSRYLVKRTGEKVFLECVQDMDHENMFWYRQDPGLGLRLIYFSYDVKMKEKGDIPEGYSVSREKKERFSLILESASTNQTSMYLCASRPEGRENTIYFGEGSWLTVV.